These T cell receptor beta chains were read from a single sample in a study of cytomegalovirus exposure and HLA in healthy donors. Using immunoSEQ multiplex PCR, the repertoire was profiled, and TCRdb retains in-frame clones only, with some absent. The repertoire holds about 240,000 clones, with approximately 86% as singletons. Sequencing input: PBMCs. The receptors originated from a woman aged 30 to 39 in good health and CMV-seropositive. Each CDR3 is given with its conserved first and last residue.

CDR3: CASSWGGSDTQYF; V: TRBV5-4; J: TRBJ2-3
CDR3: CASSLARTSGTAGELFF; V: TRBV7-6; J: TRBJ2-2
CDR3: CASSPEGLAGEGPDTQYF; V: TRBV5-1; J: TRBJ2-3
CDR3: CASSQEWGVNTEAFF; V: TRBV4-1; J: TRBJ1-1
CDR3: CASSSGTREETQYF; V: TRBV5-6; J: TRBJ2-5
CDR3: CASSTTTGTGYYEQYF; V: TRBV11-3; J: TRBJ2-7
CDR3: CASSLKAGAYNEQFF; V: TRBV7-2; J: TRBJ2-1
CDR3: CASSSRTSGFTGELFF; V: TRBV7-2; J: TRBJ2-2
CDR3: CATSRETAGSYNEQFF; V: TRBV15; J: TRBJ2-1
CDR3: CASSDPTGGSTEAFF; V: TRBV25-1; J: TRBJ1-1
CDR3: CASSQEQQARNYGYTF; V: TRBV4-1; J: TRBJ1-2
CDR3: CASSLGGRASYEQYF; V: TRBV7-6; J: TRBJ2-7
CDR3: CASSLRDSKGAQYF; V: TRBV7-2; J: TRBJ2-5
CDR3: CASSLPPLGAETQYF; V: TRBV28; J: TRBJ2-5
CDR3: CAWRHRDRVADTQYF; V: TRBV30; J: TRBJ2-3
CDR3: CASSRIMGGPRGANVLTF; V: TRBV28; J: TRBJ2-6
CDR3: CASSIIQKNTEAFF; V: TRBV19; J: TRBJ1-1
CDR3: CSVGPRLAGYEQYF; V: TRBV29-1; J: TRBJ2-7
CDR3: CASSYFSTGNRGEQFF; V: TRBV28; J: TRBJ2-1
CDR3: CASSLTSGSYNEQFF; V: TRBV5-1; J: TRBJ2-1
CDR3: CATSRDQGRGFNSEAFF; V: TRBV15; J: TRBJ1-1
CDR3: CASSVGRRETKYNEQFF; V: TRBV9; J: TRBJ2-1
CDR3: CASSFPWGANYGYTF; V: TRBV28; J: TRBJ1-2
CDR3: CASSPRRGASYGNQPQHF; V: TRBV28; J: TRBJ1-5
CDR3: CASSVYVQYF; V: TRBV6-5; J: TRBJ2-7
CDR3: CASSRTGGQRETQYF; V: TRBV7-2; J: TRBJ2-5
CDR3: CASSDLTSGESDTQYF; V: TRBV6-4; J: TRBJ2-3
CDR3: CASSDLLGDRAFGTEAFF; V: TRBV5-1; J: TRBJ1-1
CDR3: CASSLGGAGYTF; V: TRBV5-4; J: TRBJ1-2
CDR3: CASSREENIGTDTQYF; V: TRBV5-1; J: TRBJ2-3
CDR3: CASSGVSYNEQFF; V: TRBV19; J: TRBJ2-1
CDR3: CATSSWTDLNYGYTF; V: TRBV15; J: TRBJ1-2
CDR3: CASSVVSGKTEAFF; V: TRBV9; J: TRBJ1-1
CDR3: CASSLSGESYNEQFF; V: TRBV5-1; J: TRBJ2-1
CDR3: CASSRGRGTGTEAFF; V: TRBV4-1; J: TRBJ1-1
CDR3: CAWSVERRRTEAFF; V: TRBV30; J: TRBJ1-1
CDR3: CAWTPGRQGETQYF; V: TRBV30; J: TRBJ2-5
CDR3: CASSEAVAGGTYTGELFF; V: TRBV6-1; J: TRBJ2-2
CDR3: CASSDNRAYEQYF; V: TRBV6-1; J: TRBJ2-7
CDR3: CASRTQNTEAFF; V: TRBV19; J: TRBJ1-1
CDR3: CASSFRANYGYTF; V: TRBV28; J: TRBJ1-2
CDR3: CASSYRGSNYGYTF; V: TRBV2; J: TRBJ1-2
CDR3: CASSPSALPGQRYGYTF; V: TRBV18; J: TRBJ1-2
CDR3: CASGGTEAFF; V: TRBV9; J: TRBJ1-1
CDR3: CASSPIILQSSYNEQFF; V: TRBV18; J: TRBJ2-1
CDR3: CAGRDTEAFF; V: TRBV30; J: TRBJ1-1
CDR3: CAWTPSGRSYEQYF; V: TRBV30; J: TRBJ2-7
CDR3: CASSQDGRGEAFF; V: TRBV4-1; J: TRBJ1-1
CDR3: CASSRTGALQETQYF; V: TRBV19; J: TRBJ2-5
CDR3: CASSYGQGNTEAFF; V: TRBV5-1; J: TRBJ1-1
CDR3: CASSFLAGDNEQFF; V: TRBV27; J: TRBJ2-1
CDR3: CASSTGGNYGYTF; V: TRBV11-2; J: TRBJ1-2
CDR3: CASSLERGLGETQYF; V: TRBV13; J: TRBJ2-5
CDR3: CASSMTSGSFGADTQYF; V: TRBV5-1; J: TRBJ2-3
CDR3: CASSNYRTGLRGYYGYTF; V: TRBV21-1; J: TRBJ1-2
CDR3: CAIRTGDGYEQYF; V: TRBV10-3; J: TRBJ2-7
CDR3: CASTSSSGRASYEQYF; V: TRBV28; J: TRBJ2-7